The 25 T cell receptor beta chains given below trace back to one sample, sequenced in a study of T cell repertoires in cytomegalovirus infection. Via MiXCR, TCRdb re-called the reads, giving one row per CDR3 protein. The sample shows 400,000 to 600,000 distinct CDR3 sequences, 40% to 50% of them seen only once. These receptors have no known antigen. The sequencing here drew on cultured PBMCs, taken from culture after CMV antigen stimulation. All receptors come from a human donor in good health (CMV status not recorded). Some clones in this sample may be carry-over from other donors' samples.

This clonotype was observed a handful of times. The chain couples TRBV6-1 to TRBJ2-7; D remains ambiguous. The CDR3 covers 13 residues. Germline loops: CDR1 MNHNS, CDR2 SASEGT. Trimming pared 5 bases from V and 0 bases from J, leaving 8 bases between. Written as DNA, the CDR3 is TGTGCCAGCAGTAAGACTGGCTCCTACGAGCAGTACTTC. The encoded protein is CASSKTGSYEQYF.

V is TRBV6-5 and J is TRBJ1-1; D not resolved. Germline CDR1 reads MNHEY; CDR2 reads SVGAGI. Trimming shortened V by 6 bases and J by 7 bases, and 18 bases separated the two germline ends. There are 14 residues in the CDR3. CDR3 amino acids: CASRSIKALVEAFF. CDR3 in DNA: TGTGCCAGCAGATCGATAAAGGCCTTGGTTGAAGCTTTCTTT.

On this clonotype itself: This may arise from a read error, as a much more abundant clone is one base away. This is likely a read error, given that the CDR3 carries no conserved phenylalanine or tryptophan at its end. The CDR3 region is CASNPMQGSGETQYC. CDR3 bases: TGTGCCAGCAACCCAATGCAAGGGTCCGGAGAGACCCAGTACTGC. The J gene is TRBJ2-5, the V gene TRBV7-2; D uncertain. CDR3 size: 15 residues. V lost 7 bases, J lost 4 bases, and 19 bases lay in between. Germline loops: CDR1 SGHTA, CDR2 FQGNSA.

The chain is built from TRBV19 and TRBJ1-4, with D possibly being TRBD1 (6 bases). The CDR3 contains 17 residues. V was trimmed by 6 bases and J by 0 bases, leaving 17 bases between them. Germline CDR1 LNHDA, CDR2 SQIVND (reference sequence). CDR3 region: CASSHRGRTATNEKLFF. The DNA of the CDR3 is TGTGCCAGTAGCCACCGGGGGCGCACAGCAACTAATGAAAAACTGTTTTTT.

The chain recombines TRBV5-1 with TRBJ2-3; no clear D. CDR3 size: 14 residues. CDR1 is SGHRS, CDR2 YFSETQ, per germline. The ends were cut back, 2 bases at V and 2 bases at J, with 9 bases in the middle. The CDR3 is CASSLFAHTDTQYF. For the CDR3, the DNA is TGCGCCAGCAGCTTATTCGCGCACACAGATACGCAGTATTTT.

This clonotype has just a few counts. V gene TRBV7-2 combines with J gene TRBJ2-7, with D possibly TRBD2 on 6 matching bases. The CDR3 loop spans 13 amino acids. V lost 5 bases, J lost 0 bases, and 8 bases lay in between. Germline CDR1 is SGHTA and CDR2 is FQGNSA. Here the CDR3 reads CASSRDFSYEQYF. As DNA, the CDR3 is TGTGCCAGCAGCCGGGACTTCTCCTACGAGCAGTACTTC.

The chain uses TRBV7-2 and TRBJ1-4, with D perhaps TRBD1 (6 bases). The germline CDR1 and CDR2 sequences are SGHTA and FQGNSA. The germline V and J ends were trimmed by 2 bases and 5 bases, with 15 bases remaining between them. CDR3 length equals 16 residues. The CDR3 here is CASSLNGATGNEKLFF. The CDR3 DNA follows: TGTGCCAGCAGCTTAAATGGAGCGACAGGCAATGAAAAACTGTTTTTT.

This clonotype has a handful of counts. The V and J genes are TRBV6-1 and TRBJ2-5, with a tentative D call TRBD2 (5 bases). Trimming stripped 10 bases from V and 1 base from J, with 13 bases between. This CDR3 has 13 amino acids. Germline CDR1 is MNHNS and CDR2 is SASEGT. The CDR3 nucleotides read TGTGCCACCCAGCGGTACCTCCAAGAGACCCAGTACTTC. It codes for CATQRYLQETQYF.

This clonotype was found a few times. This rearrangement joins TRBV7-2 to TRBJ2-3; 7 bases are a match to TRBD2. CDR1 and CDR2 from the germline V gene are SGHTA and FQGNSA. The V gene end was trimmed by 1 base and the J gene end by 2 bases; junction bases not matched to a gene: 6. The length of the CDR3 is 16 residues. DNA of the CDR3: TGTGCCAGCAGCTTAGGACCGGGGGGAGCCACAGATACGCAGTATTTT. It codes for CASSLGPGGATDTQYF.

The chain has TRBV10-3 and TRBJ2-7; D is possibly TRBD2 (6 bases). Per germline, CDR1 ENHRY and CDR2 SYGVKD. This CDR3 comprises 13 residues. V lost 4 bases, J lost 5 bases, and 12 bases lay in between. The CDR3 loop is CAISGGGTHEQYF. Written as DNA, the CDR3 is TGTGCCATCAGTGGGGGAGGAACCCACGAGCAGTACTTC.

For this clonotype: One end of the junction does not line up with germline, which may come from a read error. The rearrangement joins TRBV4-1 to TRBJ1-5, with a possible D match to TRBD1 (6 bases). CDR1 and CDR2 (germline): MGHRA, YSYEKL. The CDR3 contains 14 residues. In DNA form, the CDR3 reads TGTGCCAGCAGCCACACAGGGACCAATCAGCCCCAGCATTTT. This encodes CASSHTGTNQPQHF.

The genes are TRBV28 and TRBJ1-1; D gene unclear. Germline V gene sequence: CDR1 MDHEN, CDR2 SYDVKM. The CDR3 length is 13 residues. Between the trimmed V and J ends, which lost 5 bases and 5 bases, there was a span of 12 bases. In nucleotides, the CDR3 is TGTGCCAGCAGTGTCCAAATTGGGACTGAAGCTTTCTTT. Translating gives CASSVQIGTEAFF.

The chain joins TRBV7-9 to TRBJ2-4; D possibly corresponds to TRBD2 (6 bases). V was clipped by 8 bases and J by 3 bases, with 23 bases between them. The length of the CDR3 is 17 residues. CDR1 and CDR2 (germline): SEHNR, FQNEAQ (reference sequence). CDR3 coding DNA: TGTGCCAGCGTCCCTAGTGGGTTAGCGGACGTCAAAAACATTCAGTACTTC. The encoded protein is CASVPSGLADVKNIQYF.

The rearrangement joins TRBV7-2 to TRBJ1-6; D possibly corresponds to TRBD1 (6 bases). Germline-derived CDR1 and CDR2 are SGHTA and FQGNSA. The CDR3 sequence is 15 residues long. V gave up 5 bases and J gave up 4 bases, with 12 bases separating them. The CDR3 sequence: CASSRRTAYNSPLHF. The CDR3, as DNA: TGTGCCAGCAGCCGGCGGACAGCATATAATTCACCCCTCCACTTT. The whole variable domain, filled in from reference TRBV7-2 and TRBJ1-6, reads GAGVSQSPSNKVTEKGKDVELRCDPISGHTALYWYRQSLGQGLEFLIYFQGNSAPDKSGLPSDRFSAERTGGSVSTLTIQRTQQEDSAVYLCASSRRTAYNSPLHFGNGTRLTVT.

This clonotype has a handful of counts. The chain carries TRBV7-9 and TRBJ2-1; D is perhaps TRBD1 or TRBD2 (5 bases each). Germline V gene data show CDR1 as SEHNR and CDR2 as FQNEAQ (reference sequence). With 6 bases removed from V and 7 bases from J, the gap between germline ends came to 13 bases. The CDR3 covers 13 residues. Written as DNA, the CDR3 is TGTGCCAGCAGTCTTTGGGGGAATAATGAGCAGTTCTTC. Its translation: CASSLWGNNEQFF.

There are a few counts of this clonotype. The V gene is TRBV4-3, the J gene TRBJ2-3; 7 nucleotides line up with TRBD2. The V segment lost 1 base and the J segment 4 bases; nucleotides outside the gene matches: 5. The CDR3 is 15 residues long. CDR1 LGHNA and CDR2 YSLEER come from the germline V gene. This chain's CDR3 is CASSQGLAAPDTQYF. In DNA form, the CDR3 reads TGCGCCAGCAGCCAAGGACTAGCAGCCCCAGATACGCAGTATTTT.

This clonotype has only a few counts. V usage is TRBV6-5 and J usage is TRBJ2-1, with a possible D match to TRBD2 (10 bases). Germline V lookup: CDR1 MNHEY, CDR2 SVGAGI. Trimming pared 2 bases from V and 6 bases from J, leaving 32 bases between. The CDR3 contains 21 residues. In nucleotides, the CDR3 is TGTGCCAGCAGTTACCCCCGGGACAGGGAAAATCGAGCGGGAGGGAGCAATGAGCAGTTCTTC. It is translated as CASSYPRDRENRAGGSNEQFF.

This clonotype was observed once. This chain links TRBV29-1 with TRBJ2-2, with D perhaps matching TRBD1 (5 bases). The germline V and J ends were trimmed by 4 bases and 3 bases, with 12 bases remaining between them. The germline CDR1 and CDR2 sequences are SQVTM and ANQGSEA. The CDR3 is 14 amino acids. The CDR3 region is CSVGRGADTGELFF. The CDR3 region has the DNA TGCAGCGTTGGTAGGGGCGCCGACACCGGGGAGCTGTTTTTT.

A single count supports this clonotype. V gene TRBV20-1 combines with J gene TRBJ2-7; 12 bases agree with TRBD2. J was trimmed by 0 bases and V by 5 bases; bases with no gene match: 5. Germline CDR1 DFQATT, CDR2 SNEGSKA (reference sequence). CDR3 size: 15 residues. The CDR3 coding sequence is TGCAGTGCTCCGTTGACTAGCGGGAGCTCCTACGAGCAGTACTTC. This codes for CSAPLTSGSSYEQYF.

This clonotype was seen more than once but under ten times. The chain couples TRBV7-9 to TRBJ2-1; D is perhaps TRBD2 (6 bases). This CDR3 is 17 amino acids long. The germline V gene encodes CDR1 SEHNR and CDR2 FQNEAQ (reference sequence). V lost 5 bases and J 2 bases, leaving 19 bases between the germline ends. The CDR3 reads CASSPHPRGDAYNEQFF. The CDR3 nucleotides are TGTGCCAGCAGCCCTCACCCCCGCGGGGATGCCTACAATGAGCAGTTCTTC.

The V and J genes are TRBV6-5 and TRBJ2-2; tentative D call: TRBD2 (5 bases). V was clipped by 4 bases and J by 7 bases, with 10 bases between them. The CDR3 is made up of 13 amino acids. Germline V lookup: CDR1 MNHEY, CDR2 SVGAGI. The DNA for the CDR3 is TGTGCCAGCAGTTCAGGACTTATCGGGGAGCTGTTTTTT. Encoded protein: CASSSGLIGELFF.

The J gene is TRBJ2-4, the V gene TRBV7-6, with D uncertain. The CDR3 length is 18 residues. The V end was cut by 3 bases, the J end by 0 bases, with 18 bases between. Germline lookup yields CDR1 SGHVS and CDR2 FNYEAQ. The CDR3 DNA reads TGTGCCAGCAGCTTTGTACTACTCGATGCGTTAGCCAAAAACATTCAGTACTTC. Its translation: CASSFVLLDALAKNIQYF.

The chain uses TRBV9 and TRBJ2-7, with 10 bases aligning to TRBD1. Germline V lookup: CDR1 SGDLS, CDR2 YYNGEE. The J segment lost 6 bases and the V segment lost 0 bases, leaving 3 bases of the junction unmatched. The CDR3 sequence is 14 residues long. CDR3 coding DNA: TGTGCCAGCAGCGTAGCAGACAGGGGGCCCGAGCAGTACTTC. Its translation is CASSVADRGPEQYF.

The table lists this clonotype with a few counts. The chain is built from TRBV7-2 and TRBJ2-3; D is unclear. Trimming stripped 7 bases from V and 0 bases from J, with 2 bases between. This CDR3 contains 11 residues. Germline values: CDR1 SGHTA, CDR2 FQGNSA. CDR3 sequence: CASKSTDTQYF. The CDR3, as DNA: TGTGCCAGCAAGAGCACAGATACGCAGTATTTT.

The V call is TRBV7-6, the J call TRBJ2-1, with no clear D. The CDR3 extends over 14 amino acids. Trimming removed 5 bases at V and 6 bases at J, with 14 bases between. Per the germline V gene, CDR1 is SGHVS and CDR2 is FNYEAQ. The CDR3 is CASSPYFSSNEQFF. The CDR3 coding sequence is TGTGCCAGCAGCCCGTATTTTAGCTCCAATGAGCAGTTCTTC.